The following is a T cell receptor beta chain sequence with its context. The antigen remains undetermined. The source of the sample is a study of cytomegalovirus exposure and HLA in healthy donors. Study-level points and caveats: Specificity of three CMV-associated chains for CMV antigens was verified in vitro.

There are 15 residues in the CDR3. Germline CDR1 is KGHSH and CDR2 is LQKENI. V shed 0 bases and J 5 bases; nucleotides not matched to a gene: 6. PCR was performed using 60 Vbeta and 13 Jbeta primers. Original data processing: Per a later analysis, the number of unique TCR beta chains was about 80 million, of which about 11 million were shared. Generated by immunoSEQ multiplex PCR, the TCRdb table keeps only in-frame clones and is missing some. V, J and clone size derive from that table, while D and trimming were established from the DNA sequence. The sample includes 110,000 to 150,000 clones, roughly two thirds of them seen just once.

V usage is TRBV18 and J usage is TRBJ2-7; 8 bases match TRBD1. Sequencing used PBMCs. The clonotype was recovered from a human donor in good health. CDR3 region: CASSPPRTGWDEQYF. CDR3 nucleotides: TGTGCCAGCTCACCACCTCGGACAGGGTGGGACGAGCAGTACTTC.